The 9 T cell receptor beta chains below were found in one sample sequenced in a study of identical twins. TCRdb itself ran the 5' RACE reads through MiXCR, one entry per CDR3 protein. Of approximately 300,000 distinct CDR3 sequences in the sample, around 9.7% were seen once. In addition, the sample was reused for a study of yellow fever vaccine responses in identical twins.

The sample taken for sequencing was CD8+ T cells sorted from blood. Source of these receptors: a woman younger than 35 in good health.

The chain employs TRBV3-1 and TRBJ2-5; D might be TRBD2 (6 bases). V lost 3 bases, J lost 3 bases, and 11 bases lay in between. Germline CDR1 and CDR2: LGHDT and YNNKEL (reference sequence). CDR3 length: 14 amino acids. CDR3 sequence: CASSQRTNEETQYF. CDR3 nucleotide sequence: TGTGCCAGCAGCCAGCGGACTAACGAAGAGACCCAGTACTTC.

This clonotype was seen many times. The gene calls are TRBV7-9 and TRBJ2-7; D possibly corresponds to TRBD2 (5 bases). Germline CDR1 SEHNR, CDR2 FQNEAQ (reference sequence). V lost 6 bases and J lost 4, with 19 bases in between. The length of the CDR3 is 15 residues. Here the CDR3 reads CASSFPPHRRYEQYF. CDR3 sequence (DNA): TGTGCCAGCAGTTTCCCACCACATAGGAGGTACGAGCAGTACTTC.

This clonotype was seen a handful of times. V gene TRBV5-1 combines with J gene TRBJ1-1; TRBD1 matches at 9 bases. CDR1 and CDR2 from the germline V gene are SGHRS and YFSETQ. This CDR3 has 16 residues. V lost 3 bases, J lost 1 base, and 7 bases stayed unmatched. The CDR3 is CASSYGTGGGNTEAFF. CDR3 in DNA: TGCGCCAGCAGCTACGGAACAGGGGGCGGGAACACTGAAGCTTTCTTT. The full variable domain, rest sourced from reference TRBV5-1 and TRBJ1-1, is KAGVTQTPRYLIKTRGQQVTLSCSPISGHRSVSWYQQTPGQGLQFLFEYFSETQRNKGNFPGRFSGRQFSNSRSEMNVSTLELGDSALYLCASSYGTGGGNTEAFFGQGTRLTVV.

This clonotype has more than one count but fewer than ten. CDR3 sequence (DNA): TGCAGCGTTGAGGACTTCAATGAGCAGTTCTTC. Translation: CSVEDFNEQFF. The chain couples TRBV29-1 to TRBJ2-1; TRBD2 might be the D (5 bases). CDR1 and CDR2 from the germline V gene are SQVTM and ANQGSEA. V was shortened by 3 bases and J by 6 bases, with 6 bases between the two germline ends. This CDR3 is built from 11 residues.

The chain links TRBV5-1 to TRBJ2-3; 12 nucleotides align to TRBD2. Per germline, CDR1 SGHRS and CDR2 YFSETQ. CDR3 length: 16 amino acids. J gave up 2 bases and V 4 bases, and 5 bases lay outside the gene matches. The CDR3 spells CASSTSSGGATDTQYF. CDR3 DNA sequence: TGCGCCAGCAGCACTTCTAGCGGGGGGGCCACAGATACGCAGTATTTT.

This clonotype appeared a few times. The V gene is TRBV27, the J gene TRBJ2-7, with 10 bases fitting TRBD1. Germline CDR1 reads MNHEY; CDR2 reads SMNVEV (reference sequence). The length of the CDR3 is 16 residues. V lost 6 bases and J lost 5; bases outside the gene matches: 13. CDR3 DNA sequence: TGTGCCAGCAGCCCCCCCCGGGACAGGGGCCTCCACGAGCAGTACTTC. The encoded protein is CASSPPRDRGLHEQYF.

This clonotype was counted only a few times. This sequence joins TRBV5-1 and TRBJ2-1, with 13 bases matching TRBD2. The CDR3 extends over 16 amino acids. J was trimmed by 6 bases and V by 4 bases; bases with no gene match: 7. From germline, CDR1 is SGHRS and CDR2 YFSETQ. CDR3 DNA sequence: TGCGCCAGCAGCAGAGGACTAGCGGGGGCCCTCAATGAGCAGTTCTTC. Protein sequence: CASSRGLAGALNEQFF. Together with reference TRBV5-1 and TRBJ2-1, the CDR3 gives the full variable domain: KAGVTQTPRYLIKTRGQQVTLSCSPISGHRSVSWYQQTPGQGLQFLFEYFSETQRNKGNFPGRFSGRQFSNSRSEMNVSTLELGDSALYLCASSRGLAGALNEQFFGPGTRLTVL.

This clonotype was counted many times. The chain employs TRBV15 and TRBJ2-7, with D perhaps TRBD1 (5 bases). CDR3 length equals 14 residues. The V and J ends lost 5 bases and 0 bases respectively, with 11 bases between them. Germline CDR1 is LNHNV and CDR2 is YYDKDF (reference sequence). The CDR3 nucleotides are TGTGCCACCAGCCAAGAAGGGGTCTCCTACGAGCAGTACTTC. This gives the protein CATSQEGVSYEQYF.

The sample holds a few counts of this clonotype. V usage is TRBV19 and J usage is TRBJ2-7; TRBD2 matches at 10 bases. Germline-derived CDR1 and CDR2 are LNHDA and SQIVND (reference sequence). Trimming took 2 bases from V and 7 from J; bases not matched to a gene: 5. The CDR3 has 14 amino acids. The CDR3 DNA sequence: TGTGCCAGTAGTATAAGGCTAGCGGGAGATGAGCAGTACTTC. Translating it yields CASSIRLAGDEQYF.